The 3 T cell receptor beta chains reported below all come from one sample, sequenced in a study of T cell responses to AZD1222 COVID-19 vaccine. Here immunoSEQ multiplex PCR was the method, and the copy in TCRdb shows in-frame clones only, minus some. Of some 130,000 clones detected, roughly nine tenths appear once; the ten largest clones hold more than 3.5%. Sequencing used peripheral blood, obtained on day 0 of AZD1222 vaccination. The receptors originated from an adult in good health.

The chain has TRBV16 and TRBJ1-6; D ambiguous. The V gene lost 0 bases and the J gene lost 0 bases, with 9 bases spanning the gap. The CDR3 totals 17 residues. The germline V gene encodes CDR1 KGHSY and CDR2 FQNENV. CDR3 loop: CASSQSPPSSYNSPLHF. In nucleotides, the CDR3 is TGTGCCAGCAGCCAATCCCCACCGAGCTCCTATAATTCACCCCTCCACTTT.

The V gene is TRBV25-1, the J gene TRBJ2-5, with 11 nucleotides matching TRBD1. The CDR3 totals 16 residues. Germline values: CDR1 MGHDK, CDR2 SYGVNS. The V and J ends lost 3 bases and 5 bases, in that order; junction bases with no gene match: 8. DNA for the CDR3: TGTGCCAGCAGTGATCAGGACAGGGGGCCTGGGGAGACCCAGTACTTC. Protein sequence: CASSDQDRGPGETQYF.

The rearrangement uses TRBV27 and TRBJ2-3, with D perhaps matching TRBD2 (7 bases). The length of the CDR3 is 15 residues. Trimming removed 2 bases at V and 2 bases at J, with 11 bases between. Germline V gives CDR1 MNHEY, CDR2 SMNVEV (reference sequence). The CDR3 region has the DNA TGTGCCAGCAGTTTAGGCGGGGGCCCCACAGATACGCAGTATTTT. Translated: CASSLGGGPTDTQYF.